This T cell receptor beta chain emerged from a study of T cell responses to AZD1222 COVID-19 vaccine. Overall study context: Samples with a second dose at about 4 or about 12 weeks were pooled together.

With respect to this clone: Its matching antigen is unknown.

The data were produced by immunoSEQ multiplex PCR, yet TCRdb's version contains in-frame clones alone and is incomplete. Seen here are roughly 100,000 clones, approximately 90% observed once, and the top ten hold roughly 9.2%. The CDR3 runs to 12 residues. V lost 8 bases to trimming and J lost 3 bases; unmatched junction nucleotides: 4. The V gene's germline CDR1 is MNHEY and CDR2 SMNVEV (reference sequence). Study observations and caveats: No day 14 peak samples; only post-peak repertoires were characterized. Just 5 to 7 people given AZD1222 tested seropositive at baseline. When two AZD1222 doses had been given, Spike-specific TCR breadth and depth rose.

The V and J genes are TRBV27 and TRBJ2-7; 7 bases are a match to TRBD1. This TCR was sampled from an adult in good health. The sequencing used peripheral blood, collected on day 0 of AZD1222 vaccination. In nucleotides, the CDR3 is TGTGCCAGCGTGGGACAGCACTACGAGCAGTACTTC. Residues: CASVGQHYEQYF.